This is a list of T cell receptor beta chains from one sample in a study of blood T cell repertoires in COVID-19. Repertoires were generated with immunoSEQ multiplex PCR, while TCRdb's copy carries only in-frame clones and drops some. The profile shows 200,000 to 250,000 clones, 84% of them singletons. Sequencing input: peripheral blood. The receptor set was obtained from a woman aged 80 or older with active or convalescent COVID-19. Each CDR3 is given with its conserved first and last residue. The D gene is left open where the match is weak.

d_gene | j_gene | v_gene | len | CDR3nt | CDR3aa
TRBD1 | TRBJ1-1 | TRBV3-1/TRBV3-2 | 17 | TGTGCCAGCAGGGCAACAGGGGAGAGATGGTCGAACACTGAAGCTTTCTTT | CASRATGERWSNTEAFF
TRBD1 | TRBJ1-5 | TRBV5-6 | 17 | TGTGCCAGCAGCATCGGACAGGACTTACCCTACAATCAGCCCCAGCATTTT | CASSIGQDLPYNQPQHF
- | TRBJ2-3 | TRBV7-4 | 16 | TGTGCCAGCAGCCGAGCCTCAGTCGGAGGCACAGATACGCAGTATTTT | CASSRASVGGTDTQYF
TRBD1 | TRBJ2-1 | TRBV7-9 | 16 | TGTGCCAGCAGCAAGCCTCAGGGGGCCGGTATCAATGAGCAGTTCTTC | CASSKPQGAGINEQFF
TRBD1 | TRBJ2-1 | TRBV5-1 | 16 | TGCGCCAGCAGCGGAATGGGACAGGGGGCGGGCAATGAGCAGTTCTTC | CASSGMGQGAGNEQFF
- | TRBJ1-1 | TRBV11-3 | 15 | TGTGCCAGCAGCCCTCGGGGAGGGTTGGGCACTGAAGCTTTCTTT | CASSPRGGLGTEAFF
TRBD2 | TRBJ2-1 | TRBV9 | 17 | TGTGCCAGCAGCGCCCAACGAACCGGGACTAGCGGGAGCGACCAGTTCTTC | CASSAQRTGTSGSDQFF
- | TRBJ2-3 | TRBV5-1 | 16 | TGCGCCAGCAGCTTGGGTAGTACGGGTGGCGCAGATACGCAGTATTTT | CASSLGSTGGADTQYF
- | TRBJ2-3 | TRBV2 | 13 | TGTGCCAGCAGTGTCCAGGGGCCAGATACGCAGTATTTT | CASSVQGPDTQYF
- | TRBJ2-3 | TRBV11-1 | 15 | TGTGCCAGCAGCTTAGGAGGGACAAGCACAGATACGCAGTATTTT | CASSLGGTSTDTQYF
- | TRBJ2-1 | TRBV4-2 | 16 | TGTGCCAGCAGCCAAGATAATTCGCAGGTGACGGTTGAGCAGTTCTTC | CASSQDNSQVTVEQFF